The 7 T cell receptor beta chains below come from one sample, sequenced in a study of CD8+ T cells in alopecia areata. The authors extracted RNA and reverse transcribed it into cDNA as the sequencing template. Data came from immunoSEQ multiplex PCR; TCRdb stores just in-frame clones and leaves some out. The sample carries approximately 100,000 clones, over 40% recorded once. The sample comprised CD4+ T cells sorted from blood. These receptors came from a human donor with alopecia areata.

The chain couples TRBV29-1 to TRBJ1-1; D is undetermined. The CDR3 contains 13 residues. Trimming left V 4 bases short and J 5 bases short, with 14 bases between. Germline V gene sequence: CDR1 SQVTM, CDR2 ANQGSEA. CDR3 sequence reads: CSVASLTRTEAFF. The CDR3 DNA follows: TGCAGCGTTGCGTCGCTTACTAGGACTGAAGCTTTCTTT.

This clone was detected only a few times. V usage is TRBV25-1 and J usage is TRBJ1-5, with a weak D call TRBD1 (6 bases). CDR1 and CDR2 from the germline V gene are MGHDK and SYGVNS. This CDR3 spans 13 amino acids. Trimming shortened V by 6 bases and J by 9 bases, and 15 bases separated the two germline ends. The CDR3 region is CASRQQGGGPQHF. Written as DNA, the CDR3 is TGTGCCAGCAGACAACAGGGTGGCGGGCCCCAGCATTTT.

This sequence joins TRBV23-1 and TRBJ2-1; D gene ambiguous. TRBV23-1 is an ORF; its function is uncertain. Trimming shortened V by 5 bases and J by 8 bases, and 16 bases separated the two germline ends. The CDR3 is made up of 14 amino acids. The CDR3 loop is CASSNTGSPHEQFF. CDR3 DNA sequence: TGCGCCAGCAGTAATACCGGCAGCCCCCATGAGCAGTTCTTC.

The genes are TRBV7-9 and TRBJ2-1, with D unresolved. Trimming cost V 7 bases and J 8 bases, with 9 bases left between them. The germline V gene has CDR1 SEHNR and CDR2 FQNEAQ (reference sequence). This CDR3 has 11 amino acids. The CDR3 DNA follows: TGTGCCAGCACCCGTTTGGATGAGCAGTTCTTC. As protein: CASTRLDEQFF.

The chain uses TRBV5-1 and TRBJ2-1, with D perhaps being TRBD1 or TRBD2 (6 bases each). Per germline, CDR1 SGHRS and CDR2 YFSETQ. The CDR3 runs 13 residues. Trimming left V 3 bases short and J 10 bases short, with 14 bases between. The chain's CDR3 is CASSSGALWEQFF. The CDR3, as DNA: TGCGCCAGCAGCTCGGGGGCGCTATGGGAGCAGTTCTTC. Looking up the rest from reference TRBV5-1 and TRBJ2-1 gives the full variable domain: KAGVTQTPRYLIKTRGQQVTLSCSPISGHRSVSWYQQTPGQGLQFLFEYFSETQRNKGNFPGRFSGRQFSNSRSEMNVSTLELGDSALYLCASSSGALWEQFFGPGTRLTVL.

The chain has TRBV4-2 and TRBJ2-3; maybe TRBD1 (6 bases). With 4 bases removed from V and 3 bases from J, the gap between germline ends came to 8 bases. Germline CDR1 and CDR2: LGHNA and YNFKEQ. The CDR3 covers 13 residues. The CDR3 sequence: CASSRGTTDTQYF. The CDR3 DNA follows: TGTGCCAGCAGCCGTGGGACAACAGATACGCAGTATTTT.

The chain links TRBV25-1 to TRBJ2-1; perhaps TRBD2 as D (6 bases). V was clipped by 4 bases and J by 0 bases, with 10 bases between them. There are 15 residues in the CDR3. CDR1 is MGHDK, CDR2 SYGVNS, per germline. The CDR3: CASSGAGSSYNEQFF. For the CDR3, the DNA is TGTGCCAGCAGTGGAGCGGGCTCCTCCTACAATGAGCAGTTCTTC.